The 15 T cell receptor beta chains given below trace back to one sample, sequenced in a study of cytomegalovirus exposure and HLA in healthy donors. It was with 60 Vbeta and 13 Jbeta primers that the PCR ran. Here immunoSEQ multiplex PCR was the method, and the copy in TCRdb shows in-frame clones only, minus some. The sample includes about 130,000 clones, 60% to 75% of them seen just once. The sequencing sample was made of PBMCs. The source is a human donor in good health.

This rearrangement joins TRBV6-5 to TRBJ2-1, with 10 positions matching TRBD2. After removal of 0 bases from V and 6 bases from J, the junction contained 2 bases not matched to a gene. Germline values: CDR1 MNHEY, CDR2 SVGAGI. The CDR3 sequence is 15 residues long. The CDR3 coding sequence is TGTGCCAGCAGTTACTCGGGACTAGCGTCCAATGAGCAGTTCTTC. This encodes CASSYSGLASNEQFF.

The rearrangement uses TRBV6-1 and TRBJ1-2; no firm D call. V dropped 1 base and J dropped 3 bases, with 9 bases sitting between them. Germline-derived CDR1 and CDR2 are MNHNS and SASEGT. The CDR3 extends over 14 amino acids. The CDR3 is CASSEVYSDYGYTF. The DNA for the CDR3 is TGTGCCAGCAGTGAAGTGTATTCTGACTATGGCTACACCTTC.

The chain recombines TRBV19 with TRBJ2-1; D is possibly TRBD2 (6 bases). Deletions cut 1 base from V and 9 bases from J, with 13 bases between. The CDR3 extends over 14 amino acids. The germline V gene has CDR1 LNHDA and CDR2 SQIVND (reference sequence). CDR3 sequence (DNA): TGTGCCAGTAGTATAGTAGGTAGCGGCGGTGAGCAGTTCTTC. Protein sequence: CASSIVGSGGEQFF.

This chain links TRBV18 with TRBJ1-2; 9 positions match TRBD1. Per germline, CDR1 KGHSH and CDR2 LQKENI. The CDR3 is 15 amino acids. Unmatched junction bases numbered 1, after V lost 1 base and J lost 1 base. The CDR3 region is CASSPQDRGNYGYTF. DNA of the CDR3: TGTGCCAGCTCACCACAGGACAGGGGTAACTATGGCTACACCTTC. Complete variable domain (other parts from reference TRBV18 and TRBJ1-2): NAGVMQNPRHLVRRRGQEARLRCSPMKGHSHVYWYRQLPEEGLKFMVYLQKENIIDESGMPKERFSAEFPKEGPSILRIQQVVRGDSAAYFCASSPQDRGNYGYTFGSGTRLTVV.

This sequence joins TRBV19 and TRBJ2-7; 10 bases match TRBD1. V dropped 9 bases and J dropped 7; count of bases not matched to a gene: 12. Looked up from germline, CDR1 is LNHDA and CDR2 is SQIVND (reference sequence). The CDR3 consists of 14 residues. DNA for the CDR3: TGTGCCAGCGACGCCGGGACAGGGGCGCGGGAGCAGTACTTC. Translating it yields CASDAGTGAREQYF.

The J gene is TRBJ1-4, the V gene TRBV28; D possibly corresponds to TRBD1 (5 bases). CDR3 length: 13 residues. The germline gives CDR1 MDHEN, CDR2 SYDVKM. Between the trimmed V and J ends, which lost 7 bases and 6 bases, there was a span of 12 bases. The CDR3 protein is CASTTGTDEKLFF. In nucleotides, the CDR3 is TGTGCCAGCACCACCGGGACTGATGAAAAACTGTTTTTT.

This clone was detected a few times. This chain uses TRBV28 with TRBJ2-6, with 7 bases that match TRBD1. Per germline, CDR1 MDHEN and CDR2 SYDVKM. J lost 0 bases, V lost 7 bases, and 9 bases had no gene match. The CDR3 extends over 17 amino acids. The DNA of the CDR3 is TGTGCCAGCATCCGACAGGGCAGTAACTCTGGGGCCAACGTCCTGACTTTC. Translating it yields CASIRQGSNSGANVLTF.

The gene calls are TRBV19 and TRBJ2-4; a possible D gene is TRBD1 (6 bases). Germline values: CDR1 LNHDA, CDR2 SQIVND (reference sequence). V lost 6 bases and J 2 bases, leaving 11 bases between the germline ends. The CDR3 contains 14 residues. The CDR3 loop is CASSNRETKNIQYF. DNA of the CDR3: TGTGCCAGTAGCAACAGGGAGACCAAAAACATTCAGTACTTC.

This clone was detected a few times. The chain links TRBV11-1 to TRBJ2-7; 11 nucleotides align to TRBD2. Trimming at V came to 5 bases and at J to 3 bases, leaving 9 bases not matched to a gene. The CDR3 spans 16 residues. Germline CDR1 and CDR2: SGHAT and FQDESV (reference sequence). The CDR3 is CASSDPTGTSGYEQYF. In DNA form, the CDR3 reads TGTGCCAGCAGCGACCCAACCGGGACTAGCGGCTACGAGCAGTACTTC.

This chain uses TRBV7-9 with TRBJ2-1; TRBD2 matches at 9 bases. Germline V gene sequence: CDR1 SEHNR, CDR2 FQNEAQ (reference sequence). The ends lost 1 base at V and 7 bases at J; junction bases unmatched: 5. This CDR3 is 15 amino acids long. The CDR3 loop reads CASSLVSSGKNEQFF. The CDR3 nucleotides are TGTGCCAGCAGCTTAGTTTCTAGCGGGAAAAATGAGCAGTTCTTC.

Worth noting for this clone: Its ends do not fully match the called genes, so a read error is possible. The chain couples TRBV5-1 to TRBJ1-2; D possibly corresponds to TRBD1 (6 bases). There are 14 residues in the CDR3. Germline CDR1 SGHRS, CDR2 YFSETQ. This CDR3 is CTSSLATQGSGYTF. The CDR3 region has the DNA TGCACCAGCAGCTTGGCGACCCAGGGGTCTGGCTACACCTTC.

V gene TRBV10-3 combines with J gene TRBJ2-2, with 14 nucleotides matching TRBD2. The CDR3 runs 14 residues. Per germline, CDR1 ENHRY and CDR2 SYGVKD. The junction had 6 bases not matched to a gene; V was cut back by 11 bases and J by 7 bases. In DNA, the CDR3 is TGTGCCTCCGGACTAGCGGGAGGCGTCGGGGAGCTGTTTTTT. Translation gives CASGLAGGVGELFF.

The rearrangement joins TRBV11-2 to TRBJ1-2; 10 bases match TRBD1. J lost 5 bases, V lost 4 bases, and 7 bases had no gene match. The germline V gene has CDR1 SGHAT and CDR2 FQNNGV. The CDR3 is 15 residues long. This CDR3 is CASSSGTGVRYGYTF. The CDR3, as DNA: TGTGCCAGCAGCTCCGGGACAGGGGTTAGGTATGGCTACACCTTC.

This clone came up a few times. The V call is TRBV25-1, the J call TRBJ2-5; D gene ambiguous. The DNA end is a closer match to TRBJ2-7, so the J assignment may be wrong. The CDR3 length is 11 residues. The germline CDR1 and CDR2 sequences are MGHDK and SYGVNS. The CDR3 region has the DNA TGTGCCAGCAGTATGGGCCACGAGCAGTACTTC. Translated: CASSMGHEQYF.

The chain recombines TRBV6-5 with TRBJ2-4; D possibly corresponds to TRBD1 (5 bases). The CDR3 covers 13 residues. V lost 2 bases and J 6 bases, leaving 8 bases between the germline ends. The germline gives CDR1 MNHEY, CDR2 SVGAGI. For the CDR3, the DNA is TGTGCCAGCAGTTACGGGGCAGGAAACATTCAGTACTTC. This codes for CASSYGAGNIQYF.